A single T cell receptor beta chain is shown here with its context. No antigen is known for it. The V gene lost 2 bases and the J gene lost 7 bases, with 11 bases spanning the gap. The CDR3 is made up of 13 amino acids. These data are taken from a study of regulatory T cells in long-lasting Graves disease. Study observations and caveats: A greater number of public clonotypes (roughly 2,700) was shared by persistent patients than by new patients (over 900). Investigators studied peripheral blood only, not thyroid tissue. Persistent disease was characterized by preferential usage of TRBV28, TRBJ1-2 and TRBJ2-5.

The time point here: persistent/refractory GD, antithyroid drugs over 5 years with positive TRAb. After RNA was extracted from PBMCs, the TCR library was made from it. Building of the TCR beta libraries involved iRepertoire HTBI primers and Arm-PCR of CDR3 regions. TCRdb fed the multiplex PCR reads into MiXCR, producing one record per CDR3 protein. This table has about 470,000 distinct CDR3 sequences, roughly 20% appearing once. The input for sequencing was peripheral blood mononuclear cells (PBMCs), taken when the disease was refractory, from a patient treated with antithyroid drugs. This sequence originates from a female donor with Graves disease. The V gene is TRBV12-3 or TRBV12-4, the J gene TRBJ2-5; D remains ambiguous. The chain's CDR3 is CASSLRTARTQYF. The CDR3 coding sequence is TGTGCCAGCAGTTTAAGGACGGCGAGGACCCAGTACTTC.